This T cell receptor beta chain appears in the sequencing data of a study of T cells in Graves' hyperthyroidism and ophthalmopathy. This clonotype was counted at least ten times. Diagnoses rested on clinical symptoms, serum thyroxine and TRAb, thyroid ultrasound and orbital computed tomography. Researchers took RNA transcripts and amplified the TCR beta CDR3 regions from them. The HTBI primer set drove a first-round RT-PCR of the TCR CDR3. TCRdb recomputed calls from the multiplex PCR reads with MiXCR, one row per CDR3 protein. This sample has a few hundred thousand distinct CDR3 sequences, with just over 45% found just once. CDR3 length: 13 residues. CDR1 is SGHTA, CDR2 FQGNSA, per germline. The ends lost 3 bases at V and 7 bases at J; junction bases unmatched: 3.

The chain couples TRBV7-2 to TRBJ1-2; 9 bases agree with TRBD1. The sequence was collected from an adult woman with Graves' disease, either hyperthyroidism or ophthalmopathy (not recorded which). Sequencing was carried out using peripheral blood or thyroid tissue (not recorded which). For the CDR3, the DNA is TGTGCCAGCAGCTTGCAGGACAGGGGTGGCTACACCTTC. It encodes CASSLQDRGGYTF.